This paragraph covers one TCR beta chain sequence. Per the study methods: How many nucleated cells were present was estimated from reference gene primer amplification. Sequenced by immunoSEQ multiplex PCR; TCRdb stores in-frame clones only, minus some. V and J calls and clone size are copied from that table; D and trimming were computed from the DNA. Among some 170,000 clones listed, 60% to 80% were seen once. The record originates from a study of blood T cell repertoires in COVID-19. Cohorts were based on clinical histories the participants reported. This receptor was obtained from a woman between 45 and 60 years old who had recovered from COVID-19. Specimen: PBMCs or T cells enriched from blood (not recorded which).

Here the CDR3 reads CASDRGSGGNQPQHF. The CDR3, as DNA: TGTGCCAGTGACAGGGGGTCAGGGGGCAATCAGCCCCAGCATTTT. The V and J genes are TRBV2 and TRBJ1-5; 9 bases are a match to TRBD1. The CDR3 sequence is 15 residues long. V dropped 9 bases and J dropped 2; count of bases not matched to a gene: 8. CDR1 is SNHLY and CDR2 is FYNNEI in the germline V gene.